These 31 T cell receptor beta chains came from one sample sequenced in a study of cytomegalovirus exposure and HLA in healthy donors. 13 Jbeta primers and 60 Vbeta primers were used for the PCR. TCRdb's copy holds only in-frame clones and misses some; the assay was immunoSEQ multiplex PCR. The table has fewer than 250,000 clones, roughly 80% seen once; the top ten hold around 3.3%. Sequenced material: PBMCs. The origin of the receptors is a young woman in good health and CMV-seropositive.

CDR3: CASSHDLGPDRDGYTF. CDR3 nucleotides: TGTGCCAGCAGCCACGACTTGGGACCGGACAGGGATGGCTACACCTTC. The rearrangement links TRBV5-5 to TRBJ1-2; 8 bases align to TRBD1. The CDR3 contains 16 residues. Germline lookup yields CDR1 SGHKS and CDR2 YYEKEE (reference sequence). Losses at the gene ends were 4 bases for V and 6 bases for J; bases not matched to a gene: 14.

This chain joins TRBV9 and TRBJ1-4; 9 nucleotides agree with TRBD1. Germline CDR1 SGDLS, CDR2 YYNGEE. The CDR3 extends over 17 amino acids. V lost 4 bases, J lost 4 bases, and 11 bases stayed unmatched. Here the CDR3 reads CASSPPGQGPVNEKLFF. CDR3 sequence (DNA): TGTGCCAGCAGCCCACCGGGACAGGGCCCTGTTAATGAAAAACTGTTTTTT.

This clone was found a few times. CDR3 region: CASSLGTSGSYNEQFF. The CDR3 nucleotides are TGTGCCAGCAGCTTAGGGACTAGCGGGAGTTACAATGAGCAGTTCTTC. The chain carries TRBV7-9 and TRBJ2-1, with 13 bases matching TRBD2. With 1 base clipped from V and 4 bases from J, the junction kept 1 base outside the gene matches. The CDR3 covers 16 residues. The germline V gene has CDR1 SEHNR and CDR2 FQNEAQ (reference sequence).

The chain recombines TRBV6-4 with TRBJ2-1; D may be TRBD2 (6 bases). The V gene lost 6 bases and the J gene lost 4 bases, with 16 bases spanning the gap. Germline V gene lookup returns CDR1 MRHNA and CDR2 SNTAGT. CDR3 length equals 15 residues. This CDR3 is CASSAGTQEYNEQFF. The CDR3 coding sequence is TGTGCCAGCAGCGCCGGGACTCAGGAATACAATGAGCAGTTCTTC.

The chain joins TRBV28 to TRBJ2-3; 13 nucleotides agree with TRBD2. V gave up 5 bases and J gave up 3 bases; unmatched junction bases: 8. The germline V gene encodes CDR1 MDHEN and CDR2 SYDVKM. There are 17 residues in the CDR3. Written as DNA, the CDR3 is TGTGCCAGCAGTCTCACTAGCGGGAGGGCCCGGACAGATACGCAGTATTTT. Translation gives CASSLTSGRARTDTQYF.

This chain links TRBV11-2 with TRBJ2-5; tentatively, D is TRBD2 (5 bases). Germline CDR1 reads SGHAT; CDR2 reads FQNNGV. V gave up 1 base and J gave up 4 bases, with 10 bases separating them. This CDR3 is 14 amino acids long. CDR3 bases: TGTGCCAGCAGCTTAGCCGGGGTAAGAGAGACCCAGTACTTC. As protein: CASSLAGVRETQYF.

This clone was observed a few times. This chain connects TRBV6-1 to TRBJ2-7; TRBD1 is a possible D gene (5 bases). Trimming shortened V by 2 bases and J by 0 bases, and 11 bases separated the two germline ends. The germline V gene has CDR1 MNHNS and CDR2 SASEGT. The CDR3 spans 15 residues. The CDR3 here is CASSESGISSYEQYF. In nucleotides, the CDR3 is TGTGCCAGCAGTGAATCAGGGATTTCCTCCTACGAGCAGTACTTC.

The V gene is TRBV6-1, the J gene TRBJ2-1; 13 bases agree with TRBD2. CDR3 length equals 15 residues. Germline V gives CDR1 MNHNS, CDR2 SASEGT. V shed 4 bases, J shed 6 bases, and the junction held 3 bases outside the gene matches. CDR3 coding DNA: TGTGCCAGCAGTGTCGGGACTAGCGGGATCAATGAGCAGTTCTTC. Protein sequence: CASSVGTSGINEQFF.

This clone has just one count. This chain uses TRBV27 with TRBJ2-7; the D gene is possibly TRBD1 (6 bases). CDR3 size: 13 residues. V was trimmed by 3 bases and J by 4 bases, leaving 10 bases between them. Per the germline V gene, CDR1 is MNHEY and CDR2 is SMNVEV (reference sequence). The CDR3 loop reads CASSLDSKYEQYF. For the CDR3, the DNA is TGTGCCAGCAGTTTGGACAGTAAGTACGAGCAGTACTTC.

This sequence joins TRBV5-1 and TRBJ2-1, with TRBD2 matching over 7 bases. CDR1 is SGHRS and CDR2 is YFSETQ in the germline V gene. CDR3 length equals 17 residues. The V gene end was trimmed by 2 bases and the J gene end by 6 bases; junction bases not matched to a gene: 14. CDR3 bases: TGCGCCAGCAGCTTAACTTTTCGGATCGGGGAGGGCAATGAGCAGTTCTTC. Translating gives CASSLTFRIGEGNEQFF.

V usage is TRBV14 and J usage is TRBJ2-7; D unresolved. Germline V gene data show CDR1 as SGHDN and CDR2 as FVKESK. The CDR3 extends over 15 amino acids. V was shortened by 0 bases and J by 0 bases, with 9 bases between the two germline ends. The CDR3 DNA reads TGTGCCAGCAGCCAAGAGCCACACAACTCCTACGAGCAGTACTTC. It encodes CASSQEPHNSYEQYF. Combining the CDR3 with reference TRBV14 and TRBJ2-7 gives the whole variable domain EAGVTQFPSHSVIEKGQTVTLRCDPISGHDNLYWYRRVMGKEIKFLLHFVKESKQDESGMPNNRFLAERTGGTYSTLKVQPAELEDSGVYFCASSQEPHNSYEQYFGPGTRLTVT.

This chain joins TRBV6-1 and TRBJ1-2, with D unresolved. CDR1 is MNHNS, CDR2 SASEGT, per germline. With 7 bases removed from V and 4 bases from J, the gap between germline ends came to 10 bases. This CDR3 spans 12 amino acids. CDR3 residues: CASNGVLYGYTF. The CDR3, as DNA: TGTGCCAGCAACGGGGTTCTCTATGGCTACACCTTC.

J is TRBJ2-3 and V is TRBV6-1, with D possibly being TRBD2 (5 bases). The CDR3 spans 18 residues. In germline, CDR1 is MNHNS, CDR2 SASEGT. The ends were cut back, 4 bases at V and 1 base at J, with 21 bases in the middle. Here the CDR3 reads CASSALVSRGRGTDTQYF. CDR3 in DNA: TGTGCCAGCAGTGCTTTAGTTAGTCGGGGTCGTGGCACAGATACGCAGTATTTT.

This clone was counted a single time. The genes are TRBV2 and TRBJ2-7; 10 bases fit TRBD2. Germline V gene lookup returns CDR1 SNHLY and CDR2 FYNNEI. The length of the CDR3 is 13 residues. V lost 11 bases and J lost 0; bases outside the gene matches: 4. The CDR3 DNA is TGTGCCTCTTGGACTAGCGGCTCCTACGAGCAGTACTTC. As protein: CASWTSGSYEQYF.

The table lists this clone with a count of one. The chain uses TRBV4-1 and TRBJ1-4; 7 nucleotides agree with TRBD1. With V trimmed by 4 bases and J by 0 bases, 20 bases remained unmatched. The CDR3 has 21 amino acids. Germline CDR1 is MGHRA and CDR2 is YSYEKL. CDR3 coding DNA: TGCGCCAGCAGCCCTACGCAGGGACAGTTAAGAGACTGGGCAACTAATGAAAAACTGTTTTTT. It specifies CASSPTQGQLRDWATNEKLFF.

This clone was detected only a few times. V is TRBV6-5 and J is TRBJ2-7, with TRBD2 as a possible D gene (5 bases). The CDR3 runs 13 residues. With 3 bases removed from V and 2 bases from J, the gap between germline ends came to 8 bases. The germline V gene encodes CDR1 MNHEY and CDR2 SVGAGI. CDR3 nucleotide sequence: TGTGCCAGCAGTTATGGGAGAACCTACGAGCAGTACTTC. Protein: CASSYGRTYEQYF.

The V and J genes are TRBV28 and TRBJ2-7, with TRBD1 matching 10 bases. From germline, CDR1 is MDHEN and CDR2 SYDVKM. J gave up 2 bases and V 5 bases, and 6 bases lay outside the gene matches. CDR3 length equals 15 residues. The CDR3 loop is CASSPGTGVPYEQYF. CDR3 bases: TGTGCCAGCAGTCCCGGGACAGGGGTCCCCTACGAGCAGTACTTC.

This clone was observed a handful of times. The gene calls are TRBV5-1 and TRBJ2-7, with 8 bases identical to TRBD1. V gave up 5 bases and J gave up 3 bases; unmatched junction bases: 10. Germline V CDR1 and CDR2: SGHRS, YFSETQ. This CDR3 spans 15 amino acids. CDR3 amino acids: CASSLVSGGFYEQYF. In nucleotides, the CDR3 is TGCGCCAGCAGTCTTGTGTCAGGGGGCTTCTACGAGCAGTACTTC.

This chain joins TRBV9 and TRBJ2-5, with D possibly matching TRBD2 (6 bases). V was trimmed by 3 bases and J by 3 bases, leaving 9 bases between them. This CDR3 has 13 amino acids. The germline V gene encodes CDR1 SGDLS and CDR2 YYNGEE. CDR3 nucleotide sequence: TGTGCCAGCAGCGCCGGACTAAAAGAGACCCAGTACTTC. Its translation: CASSAGLKETQYF.

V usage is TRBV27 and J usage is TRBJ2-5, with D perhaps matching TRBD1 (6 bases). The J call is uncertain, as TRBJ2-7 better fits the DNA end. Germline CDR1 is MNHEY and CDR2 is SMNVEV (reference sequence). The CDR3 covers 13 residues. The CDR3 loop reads CASSPTGYYEQYF. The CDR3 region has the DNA TGTGCCAGCAGTCCCACAGGGTACTACGAGCAGTACTTC.

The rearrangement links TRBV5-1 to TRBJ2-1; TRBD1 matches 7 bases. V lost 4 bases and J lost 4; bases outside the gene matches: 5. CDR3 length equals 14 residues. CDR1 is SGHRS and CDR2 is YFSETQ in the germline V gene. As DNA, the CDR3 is TGCGCCAGCAGCGAGGGACAGTCTTACAATGAGCAGTTCTTC. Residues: CASSEGQSYNEQFF.

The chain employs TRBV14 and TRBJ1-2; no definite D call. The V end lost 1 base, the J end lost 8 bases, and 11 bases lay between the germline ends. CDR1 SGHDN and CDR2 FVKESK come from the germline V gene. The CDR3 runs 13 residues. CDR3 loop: CASSQGRWNGYTF. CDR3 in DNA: TGTGCCAGCAGCCAAGGGCGGTGGAACGGCTACACCTTC.

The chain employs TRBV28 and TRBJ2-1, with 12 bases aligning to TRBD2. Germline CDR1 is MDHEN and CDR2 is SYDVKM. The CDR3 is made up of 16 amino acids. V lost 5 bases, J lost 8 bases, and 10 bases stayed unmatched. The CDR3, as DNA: TGTGCCAGCAGTCCGATGACTAGCGGGAGTGCCTATGAGCAGTTCTTC. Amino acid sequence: CASSPMTSGSAYEQFF. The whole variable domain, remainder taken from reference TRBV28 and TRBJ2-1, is DVKVTQSSRYLVKRTGEKVFLECVQDMDHENMFWYRQDPGLGLRLIYFSYDVKMKEKGDIPEGYSVSREKKERFSLILESASTNQTSMYLCASSPMTSGSAYEQFFGPGTRLTVL.

The CDR3 here is CASRPTGVPNEQFF. The CDR3 nucleotides read TGTGCCAGCCGTCCCACTGGAGTCCCCAATGAGCAGTTCTTC. The rearrangement links TRBV2 to TRBJ2-1; unclear D gene. The germline V gene has CDR1 SNHLY and CDR2 FYNNEI. Trimming cost V 8 bases and J 6 bases, with 17 bases left between them. This CDR3 is built from 14 residues.

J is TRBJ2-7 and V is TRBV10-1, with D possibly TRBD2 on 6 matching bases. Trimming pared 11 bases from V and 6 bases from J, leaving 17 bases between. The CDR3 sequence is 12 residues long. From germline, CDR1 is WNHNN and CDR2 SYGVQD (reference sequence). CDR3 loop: CAALTEGREQYF. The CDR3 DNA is TGCGCCGCCCTAACGGAGGGGCGCGAGCAGTACTTC.

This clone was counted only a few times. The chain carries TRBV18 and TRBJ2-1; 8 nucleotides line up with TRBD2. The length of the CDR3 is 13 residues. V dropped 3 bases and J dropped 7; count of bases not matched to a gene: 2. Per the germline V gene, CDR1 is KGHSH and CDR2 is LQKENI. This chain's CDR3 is CASSPGLVNEQFF. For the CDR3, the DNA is TGTGCCAGCTCACCGGGACTAGTGAATGAGCAGTTCTTC.

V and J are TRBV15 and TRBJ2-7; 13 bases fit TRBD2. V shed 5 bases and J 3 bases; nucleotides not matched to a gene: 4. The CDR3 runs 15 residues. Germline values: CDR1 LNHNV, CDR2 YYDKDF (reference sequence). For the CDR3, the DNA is TGTGCCACCAGCTCACTAGCGGGAGGGCACTACGAGCAGTACTTC. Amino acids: CATSSLAGGHYEQYF.

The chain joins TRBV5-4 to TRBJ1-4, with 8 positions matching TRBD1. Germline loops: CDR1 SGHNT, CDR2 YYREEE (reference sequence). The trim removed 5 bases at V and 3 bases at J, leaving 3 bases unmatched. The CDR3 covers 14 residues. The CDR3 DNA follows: TGTGCCAGCAGACCAGGGGGCCCTAATGAAAAACTGTTTTTT. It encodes CASRPGGPNEKLFF.

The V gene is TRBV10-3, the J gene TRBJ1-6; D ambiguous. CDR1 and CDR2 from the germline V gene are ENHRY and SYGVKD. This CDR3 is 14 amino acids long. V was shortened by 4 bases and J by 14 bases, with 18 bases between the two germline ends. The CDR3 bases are TGTGCCATCAGTGCTTCAGCCCCGGCAGAGGCCCTCCACTTT. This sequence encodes CAISASAPAEALHF.

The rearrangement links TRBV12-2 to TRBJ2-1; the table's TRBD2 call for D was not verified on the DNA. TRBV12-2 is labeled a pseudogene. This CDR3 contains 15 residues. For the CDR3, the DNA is TGTGCAAGTCGCCAGCTAGCGGGAGGGCCGAATGAGCAGTTCTTC. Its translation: CASRQLAGGPNEQFF.

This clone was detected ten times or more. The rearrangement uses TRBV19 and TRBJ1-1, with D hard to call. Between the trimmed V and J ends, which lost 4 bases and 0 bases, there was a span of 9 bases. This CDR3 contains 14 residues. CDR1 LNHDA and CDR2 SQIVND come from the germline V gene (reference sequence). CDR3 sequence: CASSTPVLNTEAFF. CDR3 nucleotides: TGTGCCAGTAGTACCCCGGTCTTGAACACTGAAGCTTTCTTT.